These 20 T cell receptor beta chains share one sample of origin, sequenced in a study of neurological immune-mediated disorders. TCRdb itself ran the 5' RACE reads through MiXCR, one entry per CDR3 protein. The data show 70,000 to 95,000 distinct CDR3 sequences, roughly 15% seen once. Sequenced sample: PBMCs. Receptors were obtained from a woman aged 45-65 years in good health.

This clonotype has a count of ten or more. The V and J genes are TRBV29-1 and TRBJ1-1; D gene uncertain. Germline loops: CDR1 SQVTM, CDR2 ANQGSEA. V dropped 4 bases and J dropped 1 base, with 7 bases sitting between them. There are 12 residues in the CDR3. The CDR3 DNA reads TGCAGCGTTGGCCTTGAGAACACTGAAGCTTTCTTT. Its translation: CSVGLENTEAFF.

This clonotype showed up many times. The chain has TRBV5-5 and TRBJ2-5; 12 bases map to TRBD2. The germline gives CDR1 SGHKS, CDR2 YYEKEE (reference sequence). V dropped 1 base and J dropped 5; count of bases not matched to a gene: 6. The length of the CDR3 is 16 residues. The CDR3 sequence is CASSLPPTSGSETQYF. The CDR3 coding sequence is TGTGCCAGCAGCTTGCCACCGACTAGCGGGAGTGAGACCCAGTACTTC.

At least ten counts were recorded for this clonotype. The V call is TRBV2, the J call TRBJ2-7; TRBD1 matches at 7 bases. Germline CDR1 is SNHLY and CDR2 is FYNNEI. V was clipped by 6 bases and J by 6 bases; unmatched bases: 8. The CDR3 runs 13 residues. CDR3 protein: CASRPGQKTEQYF. CDR3 coding DNA: TGTGCCAGCAGACCGGGACAGAAGACCGAGCAGTACTTC. The full variable domain, in which reference TRBV2 and TRBJ2-7 provide the parts outside the CDR3, is EPEVTQTPSHQVTQMGQEVILRCVPISNHLYFYWYRQILGQKVEFLVSFYNNEISEKSEIFDDQFSVERPDGSNFTLKIRSTKLEDSAMYFCASRPGQKTEQYFGPGTRLTVT.

This clonotype occurred many times. The V and J genes are TRBV20-1 and TRBJ2-3; tentative D call: TRBD2 (6 bases). Germline V gene data show CDR1 as DFQATT and CDR2 as SNEGSKA (reference sequence). The ends were cut back, 6 bases at V and 4 bases at J, with 14 bases in the middle. CDR3 length equals 13 residues. DNA for the CDR3: TGCAGTGCCGAGCAGGAGGGATCAGATACGCAGTATTTT. Amino acids: CSAEQEGSDTQYF.

This clonotype was seen repeatedly, ten times or more. In DNA, the CDR3 is TGCAGTGCTAGAGATGCGGCGGGTTTGAGGAACGAGCAGTACTTC. Translating gives CSARDAAGLRNEQYF. This chain connects TRBV20-1 to TRBJ2-7; D is perhaps TRBD2 (5 bases). CDR1 is DFQATT, CDR2 SNEGSKA, per germline (reference sequence). V gave up 0 bases and J gave up 5 bases, with 17 bases separating them. The CDR3 extends over 15 amino acids.

Ten or more counts support this clonotype. The V gene is TRBV5-1, the J gene TRBJ1-1; D is undetermined. Trimming cost V 0 bases and J 0 bases, with 6 bases left between them. From germline, CDR1 is SGHRS and CDR2 YFSETQ. This CDR3 comprises 14 residues. The CDR3 DNA reads TGCGCCAGCAGCTTGGGACACTTGAACACTGAAGCTTTCTTT. This encodes CASSLGHLNTEAFF.

Ten or more counts support this clonotype. This chain joins TRBV7-9 and TRBJ2-3; D call uncertain. Germline V gene sequence: CDR1 SEHNR, CDR2 FQNEAQ (reference sequence). This CDR3 is built from 14 residues. Trimming removed 5 bases from V and 0 bases from J, with 9 bases in between. This chain's CDR3 is CASSTDRSTDTQYF. CDR3 bases: TGTGCCAGCAGCACGGACCGAAGCACAGATACGCAGTATTTT.

This clonotype has at least ten counts. The CDR3 DNA reads TGTGCCACCAGTGATCCAGCGGGAGCGGCAGATACGCAGTATTTT. It codes for CATSDPAGAADTQYF. V gene TRBV24-1 combines with J gene TRBJ2-3; TRBD2 matches 8 bases. V was pared by 3 bases and J by 4 bases, with 5 bases of the junction left unmatched. The CDR3 length is 15 residues. The germline V gene has CDR1 KGHDR and CDR2 SFDVKD.

The rearrangement links TRBV15 to TRBJ2-1, with 12 bases identical to TRBD2. Germline assignment: CDR1 LNHNV and CDR2 YYDKDF (reference sequence). The CDR3 runs to 16 residues. With 5 bases clipped from V and 4 bases from J, the junction kept 6 bases outside the gene matches. The CDR3 loop is CATSRGLAGKYNEQFF. In DNA, the CDR3 is TGTGCCACCAGCCGCGGACTAGCGGGAAAGTACAATGAGCAGTTCTTC.

Concerning this clonotype: A much larger clone differs from this one at a single base, so this may be a read error. The CDR3 does not end in the conserved phenylalanine or tryptophan, so this is likely a read error. The rearrangement uses TRBV6-5 and TRBJ2-7; 7 bases are shared with TRBD1. CDR1 MNHEY and CDR2 SVGAGI come from the germline V gene. CDR3 length: 15 amino acids. The V and J ends lost 0 bases and 3 bases, in that order; junction bases with no gene match: 5. The CDR3 DNA sequence: TGTGCCAGCAGTTACTCAGGAAGACAGGGCTACGAGCAGTACTTA. Translation gives CASSYSGRQGYEQYL.

This clonotype was counted many times. The chain joins TRBV5-1 to TRBJ2-1; D remains ambiguous. CDR3 length equals 15 residues. The germline V and J ends were trimmed by 0 bases and 0 bases, with 7 bases remaining between them. Germline loops: CDR1 SGHRS, CDR2 YFSETQ. CDR3 in amino acids: CASSLAASSYNEQFF. In DNA form, the CDR3 reads TGCGCCAGCAGCTTGGCCGCGAGCTCCTACAATGAGCAGTTCTTC.

This clonotype occurred many times. The genes are TRBV5-1 and TRBJ2-5, with 11 nucleotides matching TRBD2. The CDR3 totals 16 residues. From germline, CDR1 is SGHRS and CDR2 YFSETQ. J lost 4 bases, V lost 6 bases, and 11 bases had no gene match. CDR3 sequence reads: CASTGGASGRTETQYF. For the CDR3, the DNA is TGCGCCAGCACCGGGGGAGCTAGCGGGAGGACAGAGACCCAGTACTTC.

Many counts were recorded for this clonotype. The rearrangement joins TRBV5-1 to TRBJ2-1; D not resolved. The CDR3 extends over 15 amino acids. Germline V gives CDR1 SGHRS, CDR2 YFSETQ. V lost 0 bases, J lost 0 bases, and 7 bases lay in between. CDR3 region: CASSLDGNSYNEQFF. The CDR3 DNA reads as TGCGCCAGCAGCTTGGACGGAAACTCCTACAATGAGCAGTTCTTC.

This sequence joins TRBV6-1 and TRBJ1-1; maybe TRBD1 (5 bases). Looked up from germline, CDR1 is MNHNS and CDR2 is SASEGT. The CDR3 is 15 amino acids. V was pared by 5 bases and J by 5 bases, with 18 bases between. In nucleotides, the CDR3 is TGTGCCAGCAGTCCGAAAGGGGCCCGAGGGACTGAAGCTTTCTTT. This sequence encodes CASSPKGARGTEAFF.

The table lists this clonotype with many counts. The gene calls are TRBV9 and TRBJ1-5; D gene ambiguous. Trimming pared 0 bases from V and 0 bases from J, leaving 7 bases between. Germline V lookup: CDR1 SGDLS, CDR2 YYNGEE. The CDR3 is 15 amino acids. Here the CDR3 DNA reads TGTGCCAGCAGCGTAGAGGCCAATAGCAATCAGCCCCAGCATTTT. Translating it yields CASSVEANSNQPQHF.

At least ten counts were recorded for this clonotype. V and J are TRBV6-2 or TRBV6-3 and TRBJ2-7; TRBD1 agrees at 8 bases. Germline-derived CDR1 and CDR2 are MNHEY and SVGEGT. The CDR3 covers 15 residues. V lost 0 bases and J lost 2; bases outside the gene matches: 3. CDR3 nucleotides: TGTGCCAGCAGTTACTCGATCAGGGGGCCCTACGAGCAGTACTTC. It encodes CASSYSIRGPYEQYF.

This clonotype was detected ten times or more. The genes are TRBV7-2 and TRBJ2-1; 7 positions match TRBD2. CDR3 size: 17 residues. Germline trimming cut 2 bases from V and 3 bases from J; bases unmatched to any gene: 10. CDR1 is SGHTA, CDR2 FQGNSA, per germline. The chain's CDR3 is CASSLSREATLYNEQFF. CDR3 sequence (DNA): TGTGCCAGCAGCTTATCCCGGGAGGCAACCCTCTACAATGAGCAGTTCTTC.

This clonotype has at least ten counts. The gene calls are TRBV20-1 and TRBJ2-1, with 11 nucleotides matching TRBD2. With 6 bases clipped from V and 1 base from J, the junction kept 5 bases outside the gene matches. This CDR3 comprises 15 residues. Germline values: CDR1 DFQATT, CDR2 SNEGSKA (reference sequence). This chain's CDR3 is CSAFSGRGSYNEQFF. CDR3 bases: TGCAGTGCCTTTAGCGGGAGGGGGTCCTACAATGAGCAGTTCTTC.

This clonotype was counted ten times or more. The V gene is TRBV5-1, the J gene TRBJ1-1, with a tentative D call TRBD1 (5 bases). This CDR3 comprises 15 residues. V dropped 3 bases and J dropped 1 base, with 13 bases sitting between them. Germline V CDR1 and CDR2: SGHRS, YFSETQ. The CDR3: CASSSLGVANTEAFF. CDR3 sequence (DNA): TGCGCCAGCAGCTCCCTGGGGGTAGCGAACACTGAAGCTTTCTTT.

This clonotype appeared many times. The chain combines TRBV5-5 with TRBJ2-1; D not certain. Germline V CDR1 and CDR2: SGHKS, YYEKEE (reference sequence). The CDR3 extends over 13 amino acids. The ends were cut back, 9 bases at V and 3 bases at J, with 13 bases in the middle. CDR3 sequence (DNA): TGTGCCACCCGACCTAATGTCTACAATGAGCAGTTCTTC. This translates into CATRPNVYNEQFF.